This T cell receptor beta chain stems from a study of vaccination and CD4 T cells after COVID-19 (dated 2022 in TCRdb). In the study overall: SARS-CoV-2 positivity had been established in the convalescent patients by nasal swab PCR, and mild disease was recorded in about 9 of these patients and severe disease in one. As controls, cultures received a CEFX viral epitope pool (the positive control), an HIV-1 Nef peptide pool (the negative control), or no peptide at all. Two doses of either the Pfizer-BioNTech BNT162b2 vaccine (n=8) or the Moderna mRNA-1273 vaccine (n=2) were administered to participants. Post-vaccine blood samples were obtained a median of about 77 days after the second vaccine dose, with a range of roughly 14 to 241 days. The spike-specific CD4+ TCR repertoire was compared before and after mRNA vaccination in over 9 COVID-19 convalescent patients and a few infection-naive healthy vaccine recipients. The cultures were stimulated with overlapping spike peptide pools from SARS-CoV-2 and from the common cold coronaviruses HCoV-NL63, HCoV-OC43 and HCoV-229E. In the convalescent cohort there were six males and four females, among whom were two Hispanic individuals, seven Caucasians, two Asians and one multiracial person. Post-COVID blood samples were collected from convalescent patients a median of around 100 days after diagnosis, with a range of about 35 to 180 days.

CDR1 and CDR2, per the germline V gene (reference sequence), are LNHDA and SQIVND. The V end loses 6 bases and the J end loses 4 bases, and a stretch of 12 bases separates them. From the cysteine up to the phenylalanine, the CDR3 has a length of 13 residues. The sequence is cut down to CDR3 DNA, 39 bases in frame from base 1. What the research found in general, with its limitations: Although the median number of SARS-CoV-2-reactive clonotypes went up from fewer than 25 after infection to some 37 after vaccination, the increase was not significant. In convalescent patients, nearly all vaccine-specific clones (304 of 307) were found to be mono-reactive for SARS-CoV-2 spike rather than cross-reactive with common cold coronaviruses. In convalescent patients, a median approximately 83% of post-vaccine SARS-CoV-2-reactive clones were detected only after vaccination, and vaccine-specific priming was suggested by this finding. The number of convalescent patients in the study was relatively small, and the study did not examine early timepoints following natural infection.

Sample treatment or condition, as interpreted from the label and publication: approximately nine-day PBMC culture with coronavirus spike peptide pools or control peptides (ViraFEST assay). The ViraFEST assay was used in the study, in which antigen-specific T cells were expanded with peptide pools and expanded clonotypes were subsequently identified by TCR sequencing. Positive SARS-CoV-2 PCR tests in the convalescent patients dated from March to December 2020, before Alpha, Beta and Delta variants emerged in the United States. Each well held two million PBMCs cultured with approximately 10 ug/ml peptide pools in IMDM containing around 4.5% human AB serum and about 10 IU/ml IL-2. On days 3 and 7, half of the culture medium was replaced with fresh IL-2-containing medium. After 10 days of culture, CD4+ T cells were isolated by negative selection using the EasySep CD4+ T cell isolation kit. PBMCs were separated from whole blood using Ficoll-Paque Plus gradient centrifugation and then either used fresh or cryopreserved at -140C. In general, triplicate wells were set up for every culture condition.

Libraries were prepared through PCR. TCR sequencing of DNA from cultured CD4+ T cells used the Oncomine TCR Beta short-read assay at the Johns Hopkins FTIC core. The QIAamp micro DNA kit was used to extract genomic DNA from the cultured CD4+ T cells. Oncomine TCR Beta libraries from cultured CD4+ T cells were pooled with unique dual indexes and sequenced on an Illumina iSeq 100. Regarding the original processing steps: Non-productive sequences were removed, and CDR3s that did not start with C, did not end with F or W, or were shorter than 7 amino acids were discarded. The MANAFEST web application was used to identify antigen-specific clonotypes by comparing peptide-stimulated wells against reference wells and other culture wells. To be called positive, a clone needed an FDR below 0.05, an odds ratio above 5, and a productive frequency above 0.1% in at least two of three replicate wells. A clonotype was classed as cross-reactive if the clonotype showed significant expansion both in SARS-CoV-2 spike wells and in at least one common cold coronavirus spike condition. Using R version 3.6.1, CDR3 homology was evaluated through Levenshtein distances (stringdist) along with unrooted phylogenetic trees (ape). Starting from the raw public reads, TCRdb applied fastp trimming at Q25, assembled clones with MiXCR and retained in-frame beta chains. Identical CDR3 proteins give one entry, which carries the most common genes and DNA. It is TCRdb's table, rather than the study itself, that gives the V and J calls and clone size. The sample table contains just under 8,500 distinct CDR3 sequences; only one count was recorded for roughly three quarters of them. 37% of the sample comes from the top ten.

Points on this clonotype: Its antigen is not yet known. The input lacks base qualities; no much larger clone sits a single base away.

The source of this sequence is a human donor who had recovered from COVID-19. Recombination joined TRBV19 with TRBJ1-1; a tentative D match to TRBD1 spans 5 bases. The source material was CD4+ T cells from blood, cultured in vitro. This receptor has the CDR3 CASSPRGRTEAFF. The nucleotides are TGTGCCAGTAGCCCTCGGGGCCGCACTGAAGCTTTCTTT. The entire variable domain, with the stretches around the CDR3 drawn from the reference TRBV19 and TRBJ1-1 proteins, is DGGITQSPKYLFRKEGQNVTLSCEQNLNHDAMYWYRQDPGQGLRLIYYSQIVNDFQKGDIAEGYSVSREKKESFPLTVTSAQKNPTAFYLCASSPRGRTEAFFGQGTRLTVV.